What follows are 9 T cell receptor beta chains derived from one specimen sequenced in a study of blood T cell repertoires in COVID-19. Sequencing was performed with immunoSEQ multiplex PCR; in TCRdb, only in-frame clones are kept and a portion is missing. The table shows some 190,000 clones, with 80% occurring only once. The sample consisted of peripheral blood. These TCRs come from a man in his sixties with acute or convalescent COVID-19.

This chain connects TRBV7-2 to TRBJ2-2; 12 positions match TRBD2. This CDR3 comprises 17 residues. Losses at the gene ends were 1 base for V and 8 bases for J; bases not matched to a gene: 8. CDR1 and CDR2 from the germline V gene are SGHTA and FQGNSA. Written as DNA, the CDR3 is TGTGCCAGCAGCTTAGAGGGGCTAGCGGGAGGGCTTGGGGAGCTGTTTTTT. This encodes CASSLEGLAGGLGELFF. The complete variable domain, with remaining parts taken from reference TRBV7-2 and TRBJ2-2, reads GAGVSQSPSNKVTEKGKDVELRCDPISGHTALYWYRQSLGQGLEFLIYFQGNSAPDKSGLPSDRFSAERTGGSVSTLTIQRTQQEDSAVYLCASSLEGLAGGLGELFFGEGSRLTVL.

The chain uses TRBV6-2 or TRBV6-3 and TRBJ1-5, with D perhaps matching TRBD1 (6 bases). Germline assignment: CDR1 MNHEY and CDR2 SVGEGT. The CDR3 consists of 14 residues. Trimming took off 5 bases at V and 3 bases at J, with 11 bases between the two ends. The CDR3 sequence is CASSANRVNQPQHF. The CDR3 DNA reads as TGTGCCAGCAGTGCCAACAGGGTCAATCAGCCCCAGCATTTT.

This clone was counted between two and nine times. The CDR3 loop reads CASGVGTGFYEQYF. In DNA form, the CDR3 reads TGTGCCAGCGGGGTGGGGACAGGCTTCTACGAGCAGTACTTC. The rearrangement uses TRBV4-2 and TRBJ2-7, with 8 bases that match TRBD1. The V and J ends lost 8 bases and 3 bases, in that order; junction bases with no gene match: 9. Germline V lookup: CDR1 LGHNA, CDR2 YNFKEQ. The CDR3 is made up of 14 amino acids.

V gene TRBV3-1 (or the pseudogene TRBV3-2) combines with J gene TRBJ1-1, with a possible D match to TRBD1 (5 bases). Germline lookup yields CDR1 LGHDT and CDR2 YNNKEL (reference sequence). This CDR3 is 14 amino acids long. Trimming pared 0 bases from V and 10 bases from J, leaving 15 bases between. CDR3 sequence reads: CASSQDRPREGAFF. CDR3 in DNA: TGTGCCAGCAGCCAAGATAGGCCCAGGGAGGGAGCTTTCTTT.

Here the CDR3 DNA reads TGCGCCAGCAGGTTAGGGGCAGACTCTAACACTGAAGCTTTCTTT. Translated: CASRLGADSNTEAFF. V is TRBV5-1 and J is TRBJ1-1; a possible D gene is TRBD1 (5 bases). V was shortened by 5 bases and J by 2 bases, with 16 bases between the two germline ends. Germline CDR1 and CDR2: SGHRS and YFSETQ. The CDR3 is 15 residues long.

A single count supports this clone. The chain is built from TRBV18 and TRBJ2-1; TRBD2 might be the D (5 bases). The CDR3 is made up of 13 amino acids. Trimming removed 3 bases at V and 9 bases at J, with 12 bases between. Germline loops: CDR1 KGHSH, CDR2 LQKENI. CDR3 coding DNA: TGTGCCAGCTCACCGACTCCCGGAGGTGAGCAGTTCTTC. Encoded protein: CASSPTPGGEQFF. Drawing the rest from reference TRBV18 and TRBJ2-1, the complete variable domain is NAGVMQNPRHLVRRRGQEARLRCSPMKGHSHVYWYRQLPEEGLKFMVYLQKENIIDESGMPKERFSAEFPKEGPSILRIQQVVRGDSAAYFCASSPTPGGEQFFGPGTRLTVL.

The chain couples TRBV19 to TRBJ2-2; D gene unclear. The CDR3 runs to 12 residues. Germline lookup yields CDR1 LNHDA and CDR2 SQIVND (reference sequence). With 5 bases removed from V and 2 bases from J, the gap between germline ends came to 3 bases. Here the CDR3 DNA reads TGTGCCAGTAGTCTAAACACCGGGGAGCTGTTTTTT. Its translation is CASSLNTGELFF.

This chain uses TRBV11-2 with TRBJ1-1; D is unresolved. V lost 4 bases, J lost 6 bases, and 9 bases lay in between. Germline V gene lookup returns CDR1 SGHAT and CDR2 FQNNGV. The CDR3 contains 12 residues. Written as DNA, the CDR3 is TGTGCCAGCAGCTCAGGTATCGCTGAAGCTTTCTTT. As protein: CASSSGIAEAFF.

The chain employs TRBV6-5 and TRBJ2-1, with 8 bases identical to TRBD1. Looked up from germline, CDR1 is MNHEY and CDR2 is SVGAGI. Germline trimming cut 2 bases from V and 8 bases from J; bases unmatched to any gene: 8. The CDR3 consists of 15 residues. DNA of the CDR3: TGTGCCAGCAGTTACGGCCAGGGGGCGCAGGATGAGCAGTTCTTC. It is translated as CASSYGQGAQDEQFF.